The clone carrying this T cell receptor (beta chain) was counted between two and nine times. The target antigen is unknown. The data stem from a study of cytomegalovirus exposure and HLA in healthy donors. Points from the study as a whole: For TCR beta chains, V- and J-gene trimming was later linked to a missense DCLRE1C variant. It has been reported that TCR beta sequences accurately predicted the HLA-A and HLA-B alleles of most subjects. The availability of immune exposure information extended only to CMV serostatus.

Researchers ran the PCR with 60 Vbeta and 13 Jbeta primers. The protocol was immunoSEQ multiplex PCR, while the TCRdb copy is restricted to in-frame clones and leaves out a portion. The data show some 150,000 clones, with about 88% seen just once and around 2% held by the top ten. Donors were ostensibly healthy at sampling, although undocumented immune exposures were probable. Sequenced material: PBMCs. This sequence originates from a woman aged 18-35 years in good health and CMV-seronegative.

CDR3 amino acids: CASSVATGLQDTQYF. DNA of the CDR3: TGTGCCAGCAGCGTAGCTACGGGACTCCAGGATACGCAGTATTTT. V gene TRBV9 combines with J gene TRBJ2-3, with a possible D match to TRBD2 (6 bases). V lost 0 bases and J lost 6, with 14 bases in between. The CDR3 totals 15 residues. From germline, CDR1 is SGDLS and CDR2 YYNGEE.